The 22 T cell receptor beta chains in this list originate from one sample, sequenced in a study of T cell responses to AZD1222 COVID-19 vaccine. TCRdb's table, derived via immunoSEQ multiplex PCR, lists solely in-frame clones and lacks some. Of approximately 88,000 clones in the sample, 90% were seen once. The sequencing used peripheral blood, collected 28 days after the second AZD1222 dose. The receptors here all came from an adult who received the AZD1222 COVID-19 vaccine.

The J gene is TRBJ1-1, the V gene TRBV6-2 or TRBV6-3, with D hard to call. The V gene's germline CDR1 is MNHEY and CDR2 SVGEGT. CDR3 size: 12 residues. Trimming stripped 6 bases from V and 1 base from J, with 6 bases between. CDR3 protein: CASSPSNTEAFF. CDR3 DNA: TGTGCCAGCAGCCCATCGAACACTGAAGCTTTCTTT.

Of note for this clone: A read error may produce the germline difference seen at one junction end. The J gene is TRBJ2-7, the V gene TRBV3-1 (or the pseudogene TRBV3-2); 7 positions match TRBD1. Per germline, CDR1 LGHDT and CDR2 YNNKEL (reference sequence). The CDR3 is 12 residues long. The CDR3 DNA reads as TGTGCCAGCAGTCTGACCGGAGGACAGGCCCACTTC. This translates into CASSLTGGQAHF.

V usage is TRBV5-5 and J usage is TRBJ1-1; D call uncertain. Germline CDR1 SGHKS, CDR2 YYEKEE (reference sequence). This CDR3 is built from 14 residues. V was trimmed by 2 bases and J by 4 bases, leaving 12 bases between them. The DNA of the CDR3 is TGTGCCAGCAGCTTTCCTGGGATCGGCACTGAAGCTTTCTTT. Translated: CASSFPGIGTEAFF.

The table lists this clone with a count of one. This sequence joins TRBV24-1 and TRBJ1-5; a weak D match, TRBD1 (5 bases). Trimming shortened V by 6 bases and J by 3 bases, and 14 bases separated the two germline ends. The germline CDR1 and CDR2 sequences are KGHDR and SFDVKD. The CDR3 has 15 residues. This CDR3 reads CATSRGGGVNQPQHF. The CDR3 DNA reads as TGTGCCACCAGTCGTGGGGGTGGGGTCAATCAGCCCCAGCATTTT.

CDR3 amino acids: CASSQAYASGEETQYF. In nucleotides, the CDR3 is TGTGCCAGCAGCCAAGCGTATGCTAGCGGGGAAGAGACCCAGTACTTC. V and J are TRBV4-2 and TRBJ2-5; 9 bases are a match to TRBD2. The CDR3 length is 16 residues. The ends lost 1 base at V and 3 bases at J; junction bases unmatched: 6. The V gene's germline CDR1 is LGHNA and CDR2 YNFKEQ.

The rearrangement links TRBV5-1 to TRBJ2-3, with D perhaps matching TRBD2 (6 bases). The ends were cut back, 5 bases at V and 0 bases at J, with 13 bases in the middle. Germline V gives CDR1 SGHRS, CDR2 YFSETQ. The CDR3 runs to 15 residues. The CDR3 nucleotides read TGCGCCAGCAGGGTGCGGCGGGGTAGCACAGATACGCAGTATTTT. Encoded protein: CASRVRRGSTDTQYF. Full variable domain (remainder filled in from reference TRBV5-1 and TRBJ2-3): KAGVTQTPRYLIKTRGQQVTLSCSPISGHRSVSWYQQTPGQGLQFLFEYFSETQRNKGNFPGRFSGRQFSNSRSEMNVSTLELGDSALYLCASRVRRGSTDTQYFGPGTRLTVL.

The chain recombines TRBV15 with TRBJ2-3; weak D call: TRBD2 (5 bases). The CDR3 runs 13 residues. CDR1 and CDR2 (germline): LNHNV, YYDKDF (reference sequence). Deletions cut 10 bases from V and 0 bases from J, with 11 bases between. The CDR3 loop reads CAIGGISTDTQYF. The DNA of the CDR3 is TGTGCCATCGGAGGCATAAGCACAGATACGCAGTATTTT.

This sequence joins TRBV28 and TRBJ1-5; D gene ambiguous. This CDR3 has 15 amino acids. Germline V CDR1 and CDR2: MDHEN, SYDVKM. The ends were cut back, 2 bases at V and 1 base at J, with 9 bases in the middle. CDR3: CASSLTSGSNQPQHF. The CDR3 region has the DNA TGTGCCAGCAGTTTAACGTCAGGCAGCAATCAGCCCCAGCATTTT.

This clone occurred once. The chain combines TRBV27 with TRBJ1-6, with D perhaps TRBD1 (5 bases). With 6 bases removed from V and 0 bases from J, the gap between germline ends came to 9 bases. Germline-derived CDR1 and CDR2 are MNHEY and SMNVEV (reference sequence). This CDR3 has 15 residues. This chain's CDR3 is CASREGSSYNSPLHF. In DNA form, the CDR3 reads TGTGCCAGCAGGGAGGGGAGCTCCTATAATTCACCCCTCCACTTT.

The rearrangement uses TRBV9 and TRBJ2-3, with 11 bases matching TRBD2. Unmatched junction bases numbered 2, after V lost 0 bases and J lost 5 bases. Looked up from germline, CDR1 is SGDLS and CDR2 is YYNGEE. The CDR3 totals 15 residues. CDR3 sequence reads: CASSVGLAGLDTQYF. CDR3 nucleotide sequence: TGTGCCAGCAGCGTAGGACTAGCGGGGCTAGATACGCAGTATTTT.

This clone has just one count. This chain uses TRBV10-3 with TRBJ2-1; no clear D gene. V was pared by 5 bases and J by 8 bases, with 10 bases between. The CDR3 is 12 residues long. Germline-derived CDR1 and CDR2 are ENHRY and SYGVKD. CDR3 sequence: CAISLRGDEQFF. The CDR3 DNA follows: TGTGCCATCAGTCTGAGAGGAGATGAGCAGTTCTTC.

V and J are TRBV4-3 and TRBJ2-1; 7 bases are shared with TRBD2. The ends lost 0 bases at V and 3 bases at J; junction bases unmatched: 8. The CDR3 covers 17 residues. CDR1 is LGHNA, CDR2 YSLEER, per germline. CDR3 nucleotides: TGCGCCAGCAGCCAAGACGGGTGGGGGGGAAACTACAATGAGCAGTTCTTC. Translation gives CASSQDGWGGNYNEQFF.

This chain joins TRBV5-5 and TRBJ1-4, with D perhaps TRBD1 (5 bases). The CDR3 totals 14 residues. The V gene's germline CDR1 is SGHKS and CDR2 YYEKEE (reference sequence). V lost 4 bases and J lost 2, with 9 bases in between. The CDR3 sequence is CASSRQSTNEKLFF. CDR3 sequence (DNA): TGTGCCAGCAGCAGACAGTCGACTAATGAAAAACTGTTTTTT.

The rearrangement uses TRBV5-1 and TRBJ1-2; 10 bases agree with TRBD1. Germline V CDR1 and CDR2: SGHRS, YFSETQ. The CDR3 has 14 residues. V shed 5 bases and J 4 bases; nucleotides not matched to a gene: 5. The CDR3 is CASSQGTGAYGYTF. The CDR3 DNA reads as TGCGCCAGCAGTCAGGGGACAGGGGCCTATGGCTACACCTTC. Full variable domain (outside the CDR3, taken from reference TRBV5-1 and TRBJ1-2): KAGVTQTPRYLIKTRGQQVTLSCSPISGHRSVSWYQQTPGQGLQFLFEYFSETQRNKGNFPGRFSGRQFSNSRSEMNVSTLELGDSALYLCASSQGTGAYGYTFGSGTRLTVV.

This chain links TRBV5-1 with TRBJ1-1; D is undetermined. Trimming shortened V by 2 bases and J by 4 bases, and 12 bases separated the two germline ends. CDR1 and CDR2 (germline): SGHRS, YFSETQ. The CDR3 consists of 14 residues. The CDR3 protein is CASSFGPRLTEAFF. DNA for the CDR3: TGCGCCAGCAGCTTTGGGCCAAGGCTCACTGAAGCTTTCTTT.

This chain joins TRBV4-3 and TRBJ2-1; D not resolved. The CDR3 has 12 residues. Germline CDR1 and CDR2: LGHNA and YSLEER. Deletions cut 4 bases from V and 5 bases from J, with 6 bases between. CDR3 protein: CASSRRDNEQFF. The CDR3 nucleotides read TGCGCCAGCAGCCGCCGAGACAATGAGCAGTTCTTC.

The V call is TRBV7-8, the J call TRBJ1-3, with 7 positions matching TRBD1. Losses at the gene ends were 8 bases for V and 2 bases for J; bases not matched to a gene: 6. CDR3 size: 14 residues. Germline V gene data show CDR1 as SGHVS and CDR2 as FQNEAQ. The DNA for the CDR3 is TGTGCCAGCCGGGGGCAGGGGGCTGGAAACACCATATATTTT. Protein: CASRGQGAGNTIYF.

This chain uses TRBV5-6 with TRBJ1-2, with TRBD1 as a possible D gene (6 bases). The CDR3 spans 12 residues. V gave up 4 bases and J gave up 5 bases, with 9 bases separating them. CDR1 and CDR2 from the germline V gene are SGHDT and YYEEEE. The CDR3 DNA is TGTGCCAGCAGCCGGACAGCTTATGGCTACACCTTC. This sequence encodes CASSRTAYGYTF.

This chain links TRBV2 with TRBJ2-5; 8 nucleotides align to TRBD2. V lost 8 bases to trimming and J lost 3 bases; unmatched junction nucleotides: 14. The CDR3 contains 16 residues. Germline V CDR1 and CDR2: SNHLY, FYNNEI. The CDR3 bases are TGTGCCAGCTGCAAGGATCGGGGGGGCGGAGAAGAGACCCAGTACTTC. Its protein product is CASCKDRGGGEETQYF.

The J gene is TRBJ1-1, the V gene TRBV7-8; 11 positions match TRBD1. Germline lookup yields CDR1 SGHVS and CDR2 FQNEAQ. The CDR3 totals 17 residues. The ends lost 2 bases at V and 5 bases at J; junction bases unmatched: 10. CDR3 residues: CASSLPGQGAQGTEAFF. The CDR3 coding sequence is TGTGCCAGCAGCTTACCCGGACAGGGGGCCCAAGGAACTGAAGCTTTCTTT.

The CDR3: CASRERERRNEQFF. CDR3 DNA: TGTGCCAGCAGAGAAAGGGAGCGGCGGAATGAGCAGTTCTTC. V gene TRBV28 combines with J gene TRBJ2-1; D might be TRBD2 (5 bases). V dropped 6 bases and J dropped 7 bases, with 16 bases sitting between them. The CDR3 runs to 14 residues. The germline CDR1 and CDR2 sequences are MDHEN and SYDVKM.

The chain carries TRBV28 and TRBJ1-5, with D possibly TRBD1 on 5 matching bases. V was trimmed by 6 bases and J by 7 bases, leaving 19 bases between them. The CDR3 is made up of 15 amino acids. CDR1 is MDHEN and CDR2 is SYDVKM in the germline V gene. The CDR3 region has the DNA TGTGCCAGCAGACGTACTCACTCAGGGAGCCAGCCCCAGCATTTT. Its protein is CASRRTHSGSQPQHF.